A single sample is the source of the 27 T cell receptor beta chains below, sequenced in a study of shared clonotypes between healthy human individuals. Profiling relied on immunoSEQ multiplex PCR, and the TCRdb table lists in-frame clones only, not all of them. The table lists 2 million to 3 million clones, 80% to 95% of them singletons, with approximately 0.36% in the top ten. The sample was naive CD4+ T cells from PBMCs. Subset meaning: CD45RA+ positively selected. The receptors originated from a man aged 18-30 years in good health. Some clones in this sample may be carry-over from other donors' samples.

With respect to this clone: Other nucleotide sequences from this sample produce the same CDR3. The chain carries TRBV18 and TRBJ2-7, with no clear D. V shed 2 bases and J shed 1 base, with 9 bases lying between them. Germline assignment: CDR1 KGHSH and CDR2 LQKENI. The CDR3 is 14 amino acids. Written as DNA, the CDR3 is TGTGCCAGCTCACCAGGGCAGCTATCCTACGAGCAGTACTTC. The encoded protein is CASSPGQLSYEQYF. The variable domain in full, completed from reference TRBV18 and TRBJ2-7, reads NAGVMQNPRHLVRRRGQEARLRCSPMKGHSHVYWYRQLPEEGLKFMVYLQKENIIDESGMPKERFSAEFPKEGPSILRIQQVVRGDSAAYFCASSPGQLSYEQYFGPGTRLTVT.

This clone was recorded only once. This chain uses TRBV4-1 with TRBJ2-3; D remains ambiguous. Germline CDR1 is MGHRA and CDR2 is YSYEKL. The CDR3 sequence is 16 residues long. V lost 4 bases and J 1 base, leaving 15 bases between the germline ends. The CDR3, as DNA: TGCGCCAGCAGCCTCCGCATTGCCCGGGGCACAGATACGCAGTATTTT. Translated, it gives CASSLRIARGTDTQYF.

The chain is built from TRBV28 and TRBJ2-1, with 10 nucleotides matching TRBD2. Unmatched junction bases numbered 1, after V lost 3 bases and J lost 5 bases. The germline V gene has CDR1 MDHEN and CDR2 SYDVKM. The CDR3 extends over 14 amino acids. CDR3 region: CASSFSGGNNEQFF. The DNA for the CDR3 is TGTGCCAGCAGTTTTAGCGGGGGGAACAATGAGCAGTTCTTC.

The CDR3 sequence: CASSQGIGSDGYTF. CDR3 nucleotide sequence: TGTGCCAGCAGCCAAGGGATAGGGTCGGATGGCTACACCTTC. The chain recombines TRBV4-2 with TRBJ1-2; D remains unclear. V was pared by 1 base and J by 6 bases, with 12 bases between. CDR1 is LGHNA, CDR2 YNFKEQ, per germline. CDR3 length: 14 amino acids.

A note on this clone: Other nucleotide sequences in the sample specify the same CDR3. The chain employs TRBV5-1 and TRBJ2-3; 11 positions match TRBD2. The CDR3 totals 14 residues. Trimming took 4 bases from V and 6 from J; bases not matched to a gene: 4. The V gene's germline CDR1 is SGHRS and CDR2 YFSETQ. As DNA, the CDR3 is TGCGCCAGCAGCCTAGCGGGAGGATCCGATACGCAGTATTTT. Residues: CASSLAGGSDTQYF.

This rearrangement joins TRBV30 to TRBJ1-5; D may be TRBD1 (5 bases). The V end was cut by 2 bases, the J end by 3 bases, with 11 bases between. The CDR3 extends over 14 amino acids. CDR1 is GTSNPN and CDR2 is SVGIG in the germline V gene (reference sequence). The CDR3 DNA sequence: TGTGCCTGGAGTCTCGGGGGTGCCAATCAGCCCCAGCATTTT. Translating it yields CAWSLGGANQPQHF.

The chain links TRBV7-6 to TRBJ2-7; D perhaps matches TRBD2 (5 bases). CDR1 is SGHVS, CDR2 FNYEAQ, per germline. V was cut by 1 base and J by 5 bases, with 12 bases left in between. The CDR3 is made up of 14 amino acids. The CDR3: CASSLGGNVNEQYF. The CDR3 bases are TGTGCCAGCAGCTTAGGAGGGAATGTAAACGAGCAGTACTTC. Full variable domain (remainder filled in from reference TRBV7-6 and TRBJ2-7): GAGVSQSPRYKVTKRGQDVALRCDPISGHVSLYWYRQALGQGPEFLTYFNYEAQQDKSGLPNDRFSAERPEGSISTLTIQRTEQRDSAMYRCASSLGGNVNEQYFGPGTRLTVT.

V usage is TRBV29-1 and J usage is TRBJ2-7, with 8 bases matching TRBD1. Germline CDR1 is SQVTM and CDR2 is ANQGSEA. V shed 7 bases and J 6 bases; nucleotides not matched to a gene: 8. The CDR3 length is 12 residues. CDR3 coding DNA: TGCAGCGCCCTAGGACAGGGTAGCGAGCAGTACTTC. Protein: CSALGQGSEQYF.

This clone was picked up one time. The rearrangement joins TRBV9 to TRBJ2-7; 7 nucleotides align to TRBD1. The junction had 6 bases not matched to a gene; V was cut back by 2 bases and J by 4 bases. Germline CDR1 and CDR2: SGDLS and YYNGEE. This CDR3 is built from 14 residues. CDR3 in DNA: TGTGCCAGCAGCGTGGGGACAGTCGGATACGAGCAGTACTTC. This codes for CASSVGTVGYEQYF. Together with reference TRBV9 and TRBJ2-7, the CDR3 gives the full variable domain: DSGVTQTPKHLITATGQRVTLRCSPRSGDLSVYWYQQSLDQGLQFLIQYYNGEERAKGNILERFSAQQFPDLHSELNLSSLELGDSALYFCASSVGTVGYEQYFGPGTRLTVT.

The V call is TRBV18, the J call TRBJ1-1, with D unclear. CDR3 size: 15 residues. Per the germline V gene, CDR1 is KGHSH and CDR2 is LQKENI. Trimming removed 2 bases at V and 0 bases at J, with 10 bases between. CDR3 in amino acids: CASSPIVGVNTEAFF. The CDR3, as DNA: TGTGCCAGCTCACCAATTGTCGGGGTGAACACTGAAGCTTTCTTT.

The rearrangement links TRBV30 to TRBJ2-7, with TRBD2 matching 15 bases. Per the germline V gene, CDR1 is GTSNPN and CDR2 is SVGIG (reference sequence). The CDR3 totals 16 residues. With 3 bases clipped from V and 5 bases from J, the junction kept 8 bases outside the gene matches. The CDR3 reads CAWSVWTSGRAHEQYF. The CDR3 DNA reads TGTGCCTGGAGCGTGTGGACTAGCGGGAGGGCCCACGAGCAGTACTTC.

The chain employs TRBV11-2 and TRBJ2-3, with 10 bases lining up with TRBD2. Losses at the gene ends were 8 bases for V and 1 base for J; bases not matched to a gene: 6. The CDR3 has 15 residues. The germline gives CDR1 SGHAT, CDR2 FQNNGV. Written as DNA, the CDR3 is TGTGCCAGCGCCCCGGGGACTAGCGGCACAGATACGCAGTATTTT. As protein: CASAPGTSGTDTQYF.

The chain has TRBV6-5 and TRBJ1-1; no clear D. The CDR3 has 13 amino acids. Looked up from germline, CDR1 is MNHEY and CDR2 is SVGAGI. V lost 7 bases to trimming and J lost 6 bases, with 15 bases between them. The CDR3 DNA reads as TGTGCCAGCACCCAGGCGGGGTTCCCTGAAGCTTTCTTT. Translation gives CASTQAGFPEAFF.

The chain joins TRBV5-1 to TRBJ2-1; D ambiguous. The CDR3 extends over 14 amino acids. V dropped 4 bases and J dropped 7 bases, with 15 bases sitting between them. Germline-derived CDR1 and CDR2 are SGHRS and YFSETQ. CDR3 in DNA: TGCGCCAGCAGCCACCGGGTCCAAGGGAATGAGCAGTTCTTC. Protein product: CASSHRVQGNEQFF. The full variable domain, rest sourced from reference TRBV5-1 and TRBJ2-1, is KAGVTQTPRYLIKTRGQQVTLSCSPISGHRSVSWYQQTPGQGLQFLFEYFSETQRNKGNFPGRFSGRQFSNSRSEMNVSTLELGDSALYLCASSHRVQGNEQFFGPGTRLTVL.

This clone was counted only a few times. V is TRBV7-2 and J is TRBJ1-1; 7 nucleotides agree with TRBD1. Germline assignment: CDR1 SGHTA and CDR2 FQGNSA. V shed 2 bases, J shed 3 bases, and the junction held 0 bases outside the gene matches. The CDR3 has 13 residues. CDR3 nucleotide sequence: TGTGCCAGCAGCTTACAGGGGGACACTGAAGCTTTCTTT. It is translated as CASSLQGDTEAFF.

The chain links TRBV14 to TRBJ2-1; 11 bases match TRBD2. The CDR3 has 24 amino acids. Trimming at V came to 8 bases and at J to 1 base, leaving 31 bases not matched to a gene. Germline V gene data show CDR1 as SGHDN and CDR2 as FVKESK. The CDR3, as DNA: TGTGCCAGCCTAGCTCCGTCCGGGACGGAGAGGACTAGCGGGCTCATACTTTCCTACAATGAGCAGTTCTTC. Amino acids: CASLAPSGTERTSGLILSYNEQFF.

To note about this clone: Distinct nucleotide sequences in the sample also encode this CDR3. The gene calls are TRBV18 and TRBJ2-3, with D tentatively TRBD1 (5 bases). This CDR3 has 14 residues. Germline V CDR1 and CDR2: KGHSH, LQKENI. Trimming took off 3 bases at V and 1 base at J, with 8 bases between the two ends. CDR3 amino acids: CASSPTTGTDTQYF. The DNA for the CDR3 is TGTGCCAGCTCACCGACGACAGGCACAGATACGCAGTATTTT. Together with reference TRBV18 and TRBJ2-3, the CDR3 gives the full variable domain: NAGVMQNPRHLVRRRGQEARLRCSPMKGHSHVYWYRQLPEEGLKFMVYLQKENIIDESGMPKERFSAEFPKEGPSILRIQQVVRGDSAAYFCASSPTTGTDTQYFGPGTRLTVL.

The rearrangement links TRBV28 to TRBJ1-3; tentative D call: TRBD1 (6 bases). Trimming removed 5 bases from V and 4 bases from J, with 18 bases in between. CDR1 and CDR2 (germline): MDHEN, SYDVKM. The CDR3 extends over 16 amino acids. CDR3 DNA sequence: TGTGCCAGCAGTCCCCCCCGGGGGGCAAGGGGAAACACCATATATTTT. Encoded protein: CASSPPRGARGNTIYF.

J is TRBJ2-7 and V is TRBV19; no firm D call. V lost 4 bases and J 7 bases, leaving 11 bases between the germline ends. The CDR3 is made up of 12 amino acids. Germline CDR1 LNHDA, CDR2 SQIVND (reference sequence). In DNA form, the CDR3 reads TGTGCCAGTAGTACGGTGCCTGGGGAGCAGTACTTC. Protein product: CASSTVPGEQYF.

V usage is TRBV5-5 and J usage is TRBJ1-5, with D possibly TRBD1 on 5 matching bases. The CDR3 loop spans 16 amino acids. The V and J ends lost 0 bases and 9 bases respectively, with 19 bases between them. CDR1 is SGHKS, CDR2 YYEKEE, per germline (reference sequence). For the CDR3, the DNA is TGTGCCAGCAGCTTGGTGGGGACGGTGGACTGGGTGCCCCAGCATTTT. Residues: CASSLVGTVDWVPQHF. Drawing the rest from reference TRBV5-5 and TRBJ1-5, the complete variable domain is DAGVTQSPTHLIKTRGQQVTLRCSPISGHKSVSWYQQVLGQGPQFIFQYYEKEERGRGNFPDRFSARQFPNYSSELNVNALLLGDSALYLCASSLVGTVDWVPQHFGDGTRLSIL.

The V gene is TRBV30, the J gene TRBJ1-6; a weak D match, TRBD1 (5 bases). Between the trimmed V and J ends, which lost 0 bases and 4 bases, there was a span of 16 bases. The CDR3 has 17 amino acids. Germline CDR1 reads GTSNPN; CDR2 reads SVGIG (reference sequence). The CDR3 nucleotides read TGTGCCTGGAGTGTACGATCCTGGGGCCCATATAATTCACCCCTCCACTTT. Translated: CAWSVRSWGPYNSPLHF. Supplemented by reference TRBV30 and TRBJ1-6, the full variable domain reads SQTIHQWPATLVQPVGSPLSLECTVEGTSNPNLYWYRQAAGRGLQLLFYSVGIGQISSEVPQNLSASRPQDRQFILSSKKLLLSDSGFYLCAWSVRSWGPYNSPLHFGNGTRLTVT.

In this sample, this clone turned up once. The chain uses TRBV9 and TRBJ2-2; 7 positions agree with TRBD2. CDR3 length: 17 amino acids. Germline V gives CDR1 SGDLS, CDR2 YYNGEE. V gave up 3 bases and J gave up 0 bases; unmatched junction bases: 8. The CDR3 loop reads CASSASAGTTNTGELFF. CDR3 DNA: TGTGCCAGCAGCGCTTCAGCGGGGACCACGAACACCGGGGAGCTGTTTTTT. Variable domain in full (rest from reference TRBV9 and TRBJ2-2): DSGVTQTPKHLITATGQRVTLRCSPRSGDLSVYWYQQSLDQGLQFLIQYYNGEERAKGNILERFSAQQFPDLHSELNLSSLELGDSALYFCASSASAGTTNTGELFFGEGSRLTVL.

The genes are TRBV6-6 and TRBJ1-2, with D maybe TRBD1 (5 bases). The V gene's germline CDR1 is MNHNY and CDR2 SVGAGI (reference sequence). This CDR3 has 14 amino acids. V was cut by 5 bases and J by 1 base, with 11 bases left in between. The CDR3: CASSPRDGNYGYTF. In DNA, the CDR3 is TGTGCCAGCAGTCCGAGGGACGGTAACTATGGCTACACCTTC.

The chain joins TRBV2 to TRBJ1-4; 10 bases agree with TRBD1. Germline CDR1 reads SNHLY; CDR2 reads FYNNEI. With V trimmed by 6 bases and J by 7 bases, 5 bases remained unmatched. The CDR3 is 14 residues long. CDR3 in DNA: TGTGCCAGCAGCGACAGGGGGCGGGGTGAAAAACTGTTTTTT. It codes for CASSDRGRGEKLFF.

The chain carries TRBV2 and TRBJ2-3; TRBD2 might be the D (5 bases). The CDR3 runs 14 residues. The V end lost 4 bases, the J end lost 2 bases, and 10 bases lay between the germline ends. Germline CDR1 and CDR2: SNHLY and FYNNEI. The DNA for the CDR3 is TGTGCCAGCAGTGCTGCGGGCCTCACAGATACGCAGTATTTT. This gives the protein CASSAAGLTDTQYF.

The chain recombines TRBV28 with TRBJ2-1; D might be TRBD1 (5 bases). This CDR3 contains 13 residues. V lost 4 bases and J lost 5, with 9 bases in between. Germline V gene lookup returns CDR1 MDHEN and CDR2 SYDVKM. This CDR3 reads CASSSQGDNEQFF. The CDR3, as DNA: TGTGCCAGCAGTTCTCAGGGTGACAATGAGCAGTTCTTC.

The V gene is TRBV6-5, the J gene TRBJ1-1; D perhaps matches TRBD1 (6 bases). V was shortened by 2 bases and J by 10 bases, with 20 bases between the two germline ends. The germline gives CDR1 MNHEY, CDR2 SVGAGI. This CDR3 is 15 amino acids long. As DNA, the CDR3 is TGTGCCAGCAGTTACCAACAACAGGGTACCGACGGAGCTTTCTTT. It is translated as CASSYQQQGTDGAFF.